This entry is about one T cell receptor (beta chain). Its specificity is unknown. The data derive from a study of Graves' ophthalmopathy and Graves' hyperthyroidism. Study-level results: Cross-validated, the 13-signature model showed 87.88%/81.08% sensitivity/specificity, and 80%/75% in the test set. Detected in blood as well were most expanded thyroid clonotypes with frequency above 0.001.

RNA transcripts were the template, and TCR beta CDR3 regions were amplified from them. A first-round RT-PCR used HTBI primers, followed by a second-round multiplex PCR. Each CDR3 protein is one row after TCRdb ran MiXCR on the multiplex PCR reads. In the table there are about 1.1 million distinct CDR3 sequences, 35% to 40% of which are singletons. The CDR3 runs 12 residues. With 10 bases clipped from V and 0 bases from J, the junction kept 3 bases outside the gene matches. Germline CDR1 is SGHTA and CDR2 is FQGNSA. The chain is built from TRBV7-2 and TRBJ2-7, with 7 positions matching TRBD2. The material sequenced was peripheral blood or thyroid tissue (not recorded which). This clonotype was sampled from an adult man with Graves' hyperthyroidism. The chain's CDR3 is CATASGSYEQYF. The CDR3 region has the DNA TGTGCCACCGCTAGCGGCTCCTACGAGCAGTACTTC.